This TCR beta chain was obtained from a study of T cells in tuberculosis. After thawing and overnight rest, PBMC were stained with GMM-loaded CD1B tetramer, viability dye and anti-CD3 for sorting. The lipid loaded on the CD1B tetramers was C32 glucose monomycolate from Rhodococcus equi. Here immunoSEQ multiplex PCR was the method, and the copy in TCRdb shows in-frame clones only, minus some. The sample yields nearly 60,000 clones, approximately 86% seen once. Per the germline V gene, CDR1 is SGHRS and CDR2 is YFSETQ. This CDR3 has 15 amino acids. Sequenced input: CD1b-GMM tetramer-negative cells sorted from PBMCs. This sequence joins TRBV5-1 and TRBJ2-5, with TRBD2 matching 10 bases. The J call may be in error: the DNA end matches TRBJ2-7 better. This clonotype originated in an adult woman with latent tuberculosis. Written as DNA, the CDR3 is TGCGCCAGCAGCGGGGGACTAGCGTCAGCCTACGAGCAGTACTTC. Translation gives CASSGGLASAYEQYF.